Listed below are T cell receptor beta chains from one sample, sequenced in a study of identical twins. TCRdb called the 5' RACE reads again in MiXCR, with one record for every CDR3 protein. The repertoire holds about 700,000 distinct CDR3 sequences, with roughly 6% as singletons. Sequenced: naive T cells sorted from blood. The receptors derive from a young man in good health. Each CDR3 is given with its conserved first and last residue. The D gene is left open where the match is weak. Size is stated for part of the rows, as once, few or many counts, or as a class when the clone is expanded.

TRBV5-1	NA	13	few	TRBJ2-2	CASSDPHTGELFF	TGCGCCAGCAGCGATCCTCACACCGGGGAGCTGTTTTTT
TRBV4-3	NA	15	many	TRBJ1-4	CASSQRVATNEKLFF	TGCGCCAGCAGCCAACGGGTTGCAACTAATGAAAAACTGTTTTTT
TRBV10-2	TRBD1	12	many	TRBJ2-1	CASSVPGQQWLF	TGCGCCAGCAGTGTGCCGGGACAGCAATGGCTCTTC
TRBV7-8	NA	19	many	TRBJ1-6	CASSLGGLDYSSYNSPLHF	TGTGCCAGCAGCTTAGGTGGTTTGGATTACAGCTCCTATAATTCACCCCTCCACTTT
TRBV15	TRBD1	14	many	TRBJ2-3	CATSPRGLRNTQYF	TGTGCCACCAGCCCGAGGGGGCTCCGGAATACGCAGTATTTT
TRBV12-3/TRBV12-4	NA	15	NA	TRBJ2-2	CASSLFPPNTGELFF	TGTGCCAGCAGTTTATTCCCCCCCAACACCGGGGAGCTGTTTTTT
TRBV10-3	NA	11	few	TRBJ1-5	CAIGGNQPQHF	TGTGCCATCGGAGGTAATCAGCCCCAGCATTTT
TRBV20-1	NA	14	many	TRBJ2-1	CSAKAVLDGNEQFF	TGCAGTGCTAAAGCGGTCCTAGACGGCAATGAGCAGTTCTTC
TRBV4-1	NA	17	NA	TRBJ2-1	CASSQDRRGGTYNEQFF	TGCGCCAGCAGCCAAGATCGGAGGGGCGGCACCTACAATGAGCAGTTCTTC
TRBV3-1	TRBD2	13	many	TRBJ2-5	CASGNSGGETQYF	TGTGCCAGCGGCAACAGCGGGGGCGAGACCCAGTACTTC
TRBV6-1	TRBD1	15	many	TRBJ2-7	CASSASGTGSSEQYF	TGTGCCAGCAGTGCTTCTGGGACAGGGTCAAGTGAGCAGTACTTC
TRBV6-5	TRBD1	14	many	TRBJ1-5	CASSYGTDNQPQHF	TGTGCCAGCAGTTACGGGACAGACAATCAGCCCCAGCATTTT
TRBV12-3/TRBV12-4	NA	16	many	TRBJ1-5	CASSRLGQTRNQPQHF	TGTGCCAGCAGCCGCTTGGGGCAGACCCGTAATCAGCCCCAGCATTTT
TRBV5-5	NA	13	many	TRBJ1-6	CASSRRENSPLHF	TGTGCCAGCAGCCGACGGGAGAATTCACCCCTCCACTTT
TRBV15	TRBD2	20	few	TRBJ2-4	CATSRIGLAGGVLPKNIQYF	TGTGCCACCAGCAGAATTGGACTAGCGGGAGGAGTTTTGCCCAAAAACATTCAGTACTTC
TRBV3-1	NA	14	few	TRBJ2-1	CASSYGGIFDEQFF	TGTGCCAGCAGTTACGGCGGGATCTTCGATGAGCAGTTCTTC
TRBV12-3/TRBV12-4	NA	15	few	TRBJ1-1	CASSPGTLGYTEAFF	TGTGCCAGCAGTCCAGGGACGTTGGGGTACACTGAAGCTTTCTTT
TRBV7-2	TRBD1	15	many	TRBJ1-4	CASSLVAGGYEKLSF	TGTGCCAGCAGCTTAGTGGCAGGGGGCTACGAAAAACTGTCTTTT
TRBV20-1	TRBD2	15	many	TRBJ2-2	CSAAKLAGVAGELFF	TGCAGTGCCGCGAAACTAGCGGGAGTAGCAGGGGAGCTGTTTTTT
TRBV4-1	TRBD1	19	many	TRBJ1-5	CASSQIRIGSGTGVQPQHF	TGCGCCAGCAGCCAAATAAGAATCGGATCCGGGACAGGGGTTCAGCCCCAGCATTTT
TRBV6-2/TRBV6-3	NA	12	NA	TRBJ1-1	CASSYSWGEAFF	TGTGCCAGCAGTTACTCTTGGGGCGAAGCTTTCTTT
TRBV19	TRBD2	17	few	TRBJ2-1	CASSIALLAGPYNEQFF	TGTGCCAGTAGTATAGCTCTACTAGCGGGGCCGTACAATGAGCAGTTCTTC
TRBV4-2	NA	16	many	TRBJ1-5	CASSQESTGSLAPQHF	TGTGCCAGCAGCCAAGAGTCAACAGGCTCCTTAGCGCCCCAGCATTTT
TRBV6-2/TRBV6-3	TRBD1	13	many	TRBJ2-7	CASRLTGGDEQYF	TGTGCCAGCAGATTGACAGGGGGCGACGAGCAGTACTTC
TRBV5-1	NA	14	many	TRBJ2-5	CASSLELSGGTQYF	TGCGCCAGCAGCTTGGAACTCTCAGGAGGGACCCAGTACTTC
TRBV27	NA	14	many	TRBJ1-1	CASSGWEKGTEAFF	TGTGCCAGCAGTGGTTGGGAGAAGGGCACTGAAGCTTTCTTT
TRBV7-8	NA	15	few	TRBJ2-7	CASSLVGLTNYEQYF	TGTGCCAGCAGCTTAGTTGGACTCACGAACTACGAGCAGTACTTC
TRBV5-1	NA	15	few	TRBJ1-1	CASSRIRGQDTEAFF	TGCGCCAGCAGCCGTATAAGGGGTCAGGACACTGAAGCTTTCTTT
TRBV12-3/TRBV12-4	NA	15	many	TRBJ2-5	CASRQGRRPQETQYF	TGTGCCAGCAGGCAGGGACGGAGGCCCCAAGAGACCCAGTACTTC
TRBV20-1	NA	14	NA	TRBJ1-1	CSARGTTGSTEAFF	TGCAGTGCTAGAGGAACCACAGGGAGCACTGAAGCTTTCTTT
TRBV12-3/TRBV12-4	TRBD2	14	NA	TRBJ2-4	CASSLSASGLIQYF	TGTGCCAGCAGTTTGTCGGCTAGCGGATTGATTCAGTACTTC
TRBV15	TRBD2	15	NA	TRBJ2-4	CATSRPSGTKNIQYF	TGTGCCACCAGCAGACCAAGCGGGACCAAAAACATTCAGTACTTC
TRBV24-1	TRBD1	13	few	TRBJ2-7	CATSGRDRHEQYF	TGTGCCACCAGTGGAAGGGACAGACACGAGCAGTACTTC
TRBV10-3	NA	18	few	TRBJ1-3	CAISDFSRWEFTGNTIYF	TGTGCCATCAGTGACTTTTCTCGTTGGGAGTTCACGGGAAACACCATATATTTT
TRBV12-3/TRBV12-4	NA	14	many	TRBJ2-7	CASSFLATSYEQYF	TGTGCCAGCAGTTTTCTGGCGACCTCCTACGAGCAGTACTTC
TRBV4-3	NA	17	few	TRBJ1-1	CASSQVRGTGRTTEAFF	TGCGCCAGCAGCCAAGTTAGGGGTACAGGAAGAACCACTGAAGCTTTCTTT
TRBV20-1	TRBD2	18	many	TRBJ2-1	CSARDPRKGAGEHNEQFF	TGCAGTGCTAGAGACCCCCGGAAAGGAGCGGGAGAACACAATGAGCAGTTCTTC
TRBV12-3/TRBV12-4	NA	13	once	TRBJ1-5	CASSDSFAQPQHF	TGTGCCAGCAGTGACAGTTTCGCTCAGCCCCAGCATTTT
TRBV12-3/TRBV12-4	NA	16	many	TRBJ1-3	CASSKTGLSSGNTIYF	TGTGCCAGCAGTAAAACAGGGCTTAGCTCTGGAAACACCATATATTTT
TRBV29-1	TRBD1	14	many	TRBJ2-1	CSVATGQGSNEQFF	TGCAGCGTTGCTACGGGACAGGGGAGCAATGAGCAGTTCTTC
TRBV20-1	NA	16	many	TRBJ2-1	CSANSRDSQSSFEQFF	TGCAGTGCAAATTCAAGGGACTCCCAATCCTCCTTTGAGCAGTTCTTC
TRBV11-2	TRBD1	15	many	TRBJ2-7	CASSLPGQGSYEQYF	TGTGCCAGCAGCTTACCCGGACAGGGCTCCTACGAGCAGTACTTC
TRBV3-1	TRBD2	18	few	TRBJ2-4	CASSHGGLADQRGNIQYF	TGTGCCAGCAGCCATGGGGGACTAGCCGATCAAAGGGGGAACATTCAGTACTTC